This T cell receptor beta chain was recorded in a study of T cells after yellow fever vaccination. This clonotype came up many times. For TCR, cDNA came from 5'RACE template switching, which added a universal primer site and UMIs. TCRdb used MiXCR to reprocess the 5' RACE reads, holding one entry per CDR3 protein. The sample yields 350,000 or so distinct CDR3 sequences, about 7.8% seen once. Germline V lookup: CDR1 DFQATT, CDR2 SNEGSKA (reference sequence). This CDR3 has 14 residues. V lost 2 bases, J lost 8 bases, and 6 bases stayed unmatched. The specimen comprised PBMCs, sampled more than 40 days after the first yellow fever vaccination. The clonotype comes from a man aged 18 to 35 who received the YFV17D yellow fever vaccine. The chain couples TRBV20-1 to TRBJ2-2, with 9 bases fitting TRBD1. CDR3 bases: TGCAGTGCTAGATCCGGGACAGGGTGGGGGGAGCTGTTTTTT. The encoded protein is CSARSGTGWGELFF.